The 2 T cell receptor beta chains below all came from one sample that was sequenced in a study of T-cell memory formation after mild COVID-19. TCRdb reprocessed the 5' RACE reads via MiXCR and lists one record per CDR3 protein. Here the sample spans just over 60,000 distinct CDR3 sequences, about 10% being singletons. The material sequenced was PBMCs or a T cell subset sorted from them (not recorded which). The receptors here all came from a man between 18 and 29 years old who had mild COVID-19 (a few samples of this study predate the infection). Cell type and time point are not known.

This rearrangement joins TRBV18 to TRBJ1-3, with 7 nucleotides matching TRBD1. Germline CDR1 is KGHSH and CDR2 is LQKENI. This CDR3 is 14 amino acids long. The ends lost 3 bases at V and 7 bases at J; junction bases unmatched: 6. The CDR3 here is CASSPDRSSNTIYF. CDR3 nucleotides: TGTGCCAGCTCACCGGACAGGTCCTCCAACACCATATATTTT. The full variable domain, its missing parts supplied by reference TRBV18 and TRBJ1-3, is NAGVMQNPRHLVRRRGQEARLRCSPMKGHSHVYWYRQLPEEGLKFMVYLQKENIIDESGMPKERFSAEFPKEGPSILRIQQVVRGDSAAYFCASSPDRSSNTIYFGEGSWLTVV.

The gene calls are TRBV6-1 and TRBJ1-2, with a weak D call TRBD1 (5 bases). V was shortened by 0 bases and J by 7 bases, with 12 bases between the two germline ends. This CDR3 spans 14 amino acids. In germline, CDR1 is MNHNS, CDR2 SASEGT. CDR3 in amino acids: CASSEALTGVGYTF. The CDR3 DNA is TGTGCCAGCAGTGAAGCGCTTACAGGCGTTGGCTACACCTTC.